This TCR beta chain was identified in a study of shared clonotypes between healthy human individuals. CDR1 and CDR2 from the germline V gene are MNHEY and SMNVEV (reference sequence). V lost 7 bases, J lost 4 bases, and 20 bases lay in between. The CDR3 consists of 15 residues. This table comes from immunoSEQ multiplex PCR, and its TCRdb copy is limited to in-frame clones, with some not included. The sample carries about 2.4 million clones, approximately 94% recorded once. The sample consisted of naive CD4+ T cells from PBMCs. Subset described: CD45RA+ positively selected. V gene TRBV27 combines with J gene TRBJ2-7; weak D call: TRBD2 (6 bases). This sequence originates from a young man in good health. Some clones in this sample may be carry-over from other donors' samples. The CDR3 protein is CASTLGSGRGYEQYF. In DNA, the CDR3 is TGTGCCAGCACCCTGGGGTCAGGCCGGGGGTACGAGCAGTACTTC.